The 26 T cell receptor beta chains in this list originate from one sample, sequenced in a study of control samples from healthy donors and cancer patients. TCRdb keeps only in-frame clones here, not all; method: immunoSEQ multiplex PCR. The table has over 200,000 clones, over 75% seen once; the top ten hold less than 15%. Sequenced: PBMCs. The source is a woman in her sixties or seventies with lung cancer.

In DNA form, the CDR3 reads TGTGCCAGCAGTGAGCAGGGGATAAGGAATTCACCCCTCCACTTT. This sequence encodes CASSEQGIRNSPLHF. This chain joins TRBV6-4 and TRBJ1-6, with TRBD1 as a possible D gene (6 bases). V lost 3 bases and J lost 7, with 13 bases in between. Germline loops: CDR1 MRHNA, CDR2 SNTAGT. The CDR3 has 15 amino acids.

The genes are TRBV7-9 and TRBJ1-4, with a possible D match to TRBD1 (5 bases). Germline V gene lookup returns CDR1 SEHNR and CDR2 FQNEAQ (reference sequence). The CDR3 is made up of 14 amino acids. Trimming left V 3 bases short and J 4 bases short, with 9 bases between. The chain's CDR3 is CASSFRGGNEKLFF. The CDR3 bases are TGTGCCAGCAGCTTTCGGGGGGGTAATGAAAAACTGTTTTTT.

The genes are TRBV6-5 and TRBJ1-5; D gene ambiguous. CDR3 length equals 13 residues. Deletions cut 10 bases from V and 6 bases from J, with 16 bases between. In germline, CDR1 is MNHEY, CDR2 SVGAGI. CDR3 region: CATRLTGSQPQHF. The DNA for the CDR3 is TGTGCCACCAGACTAACGGGAAGTCAGCCCCAGCATTTT.

This clone showed up just once. V gene TRBV6-5 combines with J gene TRBJ2-7; 8 bases fit TRBD1. With V trimmed by 6 bases and J by 4 bases, 8 bases remained unmatched. Looked up from germline, CDR1 is MNHEY and CDR2 is SVGAGI. This CDR3 has 14 amino acids. The chain's CDR3 is CASSPGQGLYEQYF. The CDR3 bases are TGTGCCAGCAGCCCCGGACAGGGTTTATACGAGCAGTACTTC.

The genes are TRBV27 and TRBJ1-3; a weak D match, TRBD1 (6 bases). The CDR3 has 15 amino acids. Germline assignment: CDR1 MNHEY and CDR2 SMNVEV (reference sequence). Deletions cut 0 bases from V and 3 bases from J, with 9 bases between. The CDR3 region has the DNA TGTGCCAGCAGTTTATCGACAGGTTATGGAAACACCATATATTTT. Translation: CASSLSTGYGNTIYF.

This clone was seen a few times. The rearrangement links TRBV18 to TRBJ2-1; 15 bases fit TRBD2. In germline, CDR1 is KGHSH, CDR2 LQKENI. The CDR3 is made up of 17 amino acids. J lost 4 bases, V lost 3 bases, and 4 bases had no gene match. CDR3 loop: CASSPPGTSGRYNEQFF. For the CDR3, the DNA is TGTGCCAGCTCACCCCCCGGGACTAGCGGGAGGTACAATGAGCAGTTCTTC.

The gene calls are TRBV7-9 and TRBJ2-7, with D possibly being TRBD2 (5 bases). CDR1 and CDR2 from the germline V gene are SEHNR and FQNEAQ (reference sequence). The V and J ends lost 11 bases and 1 base respectively, with 15 bases between them. The CDR3 has 13 residues. This CDR3 is CASTFGMSYEQYF. Written as DNA, the CDR3 is TGTGCCTCGACGTTCGGGATGTCCTACGAGCAGTACTTC. The full variable domain, with the rest looked up from reference TRBV7-9 and TRBJ2-7, is DTGVSQNPRHKITKRGQNVTFRCDPISEHNRLYWYRQTLGQGPEFLTYFQNEAQLEKSRLLSDRFSAERPKGSFSTLEIQRTEQGDSAMYLCASTFGMSYEQYFGPGTRLTVT.

This clone was found a few times. This chain connects TRBV7-2 to TRBJ2-2; D might be TRBD1 or TRBD2, each matching 5 bases. Trimming took off 3 bases at V and 7 bases at J, with 15 bases between the two ends. This CDR3 contains 15 residues. Germline CDR1 reads SGHTA; CDR2 reads FQGNSA. The CDR3 reads CASSFGALLDGELFF. DNA of the CDR3: TGTGCCAGCAGCTTCGGGGCACTTTTAGACGGGGAGCTGTTTTTT.

Worth noting for this clone: Germline and junction disagree at one end, which may indicate a read error. The chain links TRBV3-1 (or the pseudogene TRBV3-2) to TRBJ2-1; weak D call: TRBD2 (5 bases). Germline V gene sequence: CDR1 LGHDT, CDR2 YNNKEL (reference sequence). CDR3 size: 13 residues. CDR3 loop: CASSPNWENEQLF. As DNA, the CDR3 is TGTGCCAGCAGCCCCAACTGGGAGAATGAGCAGCTCTTC.

The rearrangement links TRBV2 to TRBJ1-6; no reliable D call. Looked up from germline, CDR1 is SNHLY and CDR2 is FYNNEI. V was clipped by 6 bases and J by 0 bases, with 9 bases between them. The CDR3 consists of 15 residues. CDR3 bases: TGTGCCAGCAGGGCACCGTCCTCCTATAATTCACCCCTCCACTTT. This gives the protein CASRAPSSYNSPLHF.

J is TRBJ2-7 and V is TRBV5-4; no reliable D call. This CDR3 has 15 residues. From germline, CDR1 is SGHNT and CDR2 YYREEE (reference sequence). The V and J ends lost 6 bases and 0 bases respectively, with 16 bases between them. The CDR3 sequence: CASTRSSDGSYEQYF. CDR3 nucleotides: TGTGCCAGCACCCGAAGCTCGGACGGCTCCTACGAGCAGTACTTC.

This clone was seen only once. This chain connects TRBV18 to TRBJ1-1, with 7 bases identical to TRBD1. Germline V gives CDR1 KGHSH, CDR2 LQKENI. V shed 5 bases, J shed 0 bases, and the junction held 9 bases outside the gene matches. This CDR3 comprises 16 residues. Here the CDR3 reads CASSSSGGRMNTEAFF. Written as DNA, the CDR3 is TGTGCCAGCTCATCATCAGGGGGTCGCATGAACACTGAAGCTTTCTTT.

The CDR3 bases are TGTGCCAGCGGCCCGATGCCGACTCTGGATACGCAGTATTTT. Amino acids: CASGPMPTLDTQYF. The V gene is TRBV2, the J gene TRBJ2-3, with unresolved D. V lost 8 bases, J lost 6 bases, and 18 bases lay in between. In germline, CDR1 is SNHLY, CDR2 FYNNEI. The length of the CDR3 is 14 residues.

This chain joins TRBV30 and TRBJ1-5, with TRBD1 matching 8 bases. The CDR3 length is 13 residues. Germline V lookup: CDR1 GTSNPN, CDR2 SVGIG (reference sequence). J gave up 6 bases and V 2 bases, and 3 bases lay outside the gene matches. As DNA, the CDR3 is TGTGCCTGGAGTACGGGACAGGTTCAGCCCCAGCATTTT. The encoded protein is CAWSTGQVQPQHF.

This clone was recorded only once. This chain links TRBV6-6 with TRBJ1-2; 9 bases fit TRBD1. With 11 bases clipped from V and 5 bases from J, the junction kept 15 bases outside the gene matches. Germline CDR1 and CDR2: MNHNY and SVGAGI (reference sequence). This CDR3 has 15 residues. The CDR3 reads CAGQKGSGTGYGYTF. CDR3 sequence (DNA): TGTGCCGGACAAAAGGGTTCCGGGACAGGGTATGGCTACACCTTC.

The CDR3 DNA reads as TGTGCCAGCAGCCAGAGAGAGGGTGGAGGCTATGGCTACACCTTC. Encoded protein: CASSQREGGGYGYTF. The chain recombines TRBV14 with TRBJ1-2, with D uncertain. With 3 bases removed from V and 4 bases from J, the gap between germline ends came to 15 bases. Germline V gene lookup returns CDR1 SGHDN and CDR2 FVKESK. CDR3 size: 15 residues.

The chain recombines TRBV7-8 with TRBJ1-5; D gene unclear. Germline V gene sequence: CDR1 SGHVS, CDR2 FQNEAQ. This CDR3 has 16 residues. V lost 1 base, J lost 1 base, and 11 bases lay in between. CDR3 residues: CASSLEGRTSNQPQHF. CDR3 in DNA: TGTGCCAGCAGCTTAGAGGGCAGGACCAGCAATCAGCCCCAGCATTTT.

The chain is built from TRBV5-1 and TRBJ1-2; 7 bases agree with TRBD1. The CDR3 spans 14 residues. The trim removed 4 bases at V and 4 bases at J, leaving 7 bases unmatched. Germline V gene data show CDR1 as SGHRS and CDR2 as YFSETQ. The CDR3 DNA sequence: TGCGCCAGCAGCCAAGGGACAGCAAGCTATGGCTACACCTTC. As protein: CASSQGTASYGYTF.

The chain carries TRBV27 and TRBJ2-1; D is perhaps TRBD2 (7 bases). The germline V gene has CDR1 MNHEY and CDR2 SMNVEV (reference sequence). The CDR3 contains 14 residues. V was trimmed by 10 bases and J by 2 bases, leaving 15 bases between them. CDR3 in DNA: TGTGCCACCACCGTGGGGGGGCCCTACAATGAGCAGTTCTTC. Its protein product is CATTVGGPYNEQFF.

Only one count was recorded for this clone. The chain uses TRBV6-1 and TRBJ2-1; the match to TRBD2 covers 10 bases. J was trimmed by 4 bases and V by 4 bases; bases with no gene match: 7. The CDR3 is made up of 16 amino acids. Germline V gene data show CDR1 as MNHNS and CDR2 as SASEGT. DNA for the CDR3: TGTGCCAGCAGTGTCCTAGCGGGAGTGGGATACAATGAGCAGTTCTTC. Protein sequence: CASSVLAGVGYNEQFF.

CDR3 sequence: CASRDRGITEAFF. In DNA form, the CDR3 reads TGTGCCAGCAGGGACAGGGGGATCACTGAAGCTTTCTTT. V is TRBV6-5 and J is TRBJ1-1; 10 positions agree with TRBD1. J was trimmed by 4 bases and V by 6 bases; bases with no gene match: 2. This CDR3 is 13 amino acids long. In germline, CDR1 is MNHEY, CDR2 SVGAGI.

This chain uses TRBV6-5 with TRBJ2-7, with no clear D. The CDR3 spans 12 residues. The germline V gene encodes CDR1 MNHEY and CDR2 SVGAGI. Trimming stripped 7 bases from V and 0 bases from J, with 7 bases between. The CDR3 DNA sequence: TGTGCCAGCATAGGAGACTCCTACGAGCAGTACTTC. Its translation is CASIGDSYEQYF.

This chain links TRBV2 with TRBJ1-4; D is unresolved. Germline-derived CDR1 and CDR2 are SNHLY and FYNNEI. CDR3 size: 12 residues. Trimming removed 4 bases from V and 5 bases from J, with 5 bases in between. CDR3 nucleotides: TGTGCCAGCAGTGCCCTGAATGAAAAACTGTTTTTT. This encodes CASSALNEKLFF.

The chain combines TRBV9 with TRBJ1-1; no clear D. Trimming shortened V by 6 bases and J by 1 base, and 13 bases separated the two germline ends. CDR1 is SGDLS and CDR2 is YYNGEE in the germline V gene. The CDR3 runs to 14 residues. The CDR3 here is CASTKDPENTEAFF. In DNA, the CDR3 is TGTGCCAGCACCAAGGACCCTGAGAACACTGAAGCTTTCTTT.

To note about this clone: The same CDR3 also results from other DNA sequences found in this sample. This chain connects TRBV18 to TRBJ2-6; the D is unclear. Trimming removed 3 bases at V and 4 bases at J, with 4 bases between. Germline CDR1 KGHSH, CDR2 LQKENI. The CDR3 has 13 amino acids. CDR3 loop: CASSPGGANVLTF. CDR3 DNA: TGTGCCAGCTCACCTGGCGGGGCCAACGTCCTGACTTTC.

This clone was recorded a few times. This chain connects TRBV7-8 to TRBJ2-7, with D perhaps matching TRBD2 (5 bases). Germline CDR1 is SGHVS and CDR2 is FQNEAQ. V dropped 3 bases and J dropped 4 bases, with 10 bases sitting between them. This CDR3 is 13 amino acids long. CDR3 loop: CASSFGERYEQYF. CDR3 in DNA: TGTGCCAGCAGCTTCGGGGAAAGGTACGAGCAGTACTTC.